This note documents a single T cell receptor (beta chain) sequence. The antigen remains undetermined. The data derive from a study of OX40 agonist ivuxolimab in advanced cancers. Study summary: Patients received the agonistic anti-OX40 (CD134) antibody ivuxolimab. Partial responses were achieved by three patients, of whom one had hepatocellular carcinoma and two had cutaneous melanoma.

Using immunoSEQ multiplex PCR, the repertoire was profiled, and TCRdb retains in-frame clones only, with some absent. The sample carries about 46,000 clones, about 79% recorded once. V gave up 0 bases and J gave up 5 bases, with 9 bases separating them. Germline values: CDR1 SGHDT, CDR2 YYEEEE. CDR3 length: 14 residues. Collection of blood occurred at baseline, at cycle 4 day 1, and at cycle 7 day 1. Study-level results: Dosing at 0.1 to 3.0 mg/kg was accompanied by clonal expansion of CD4+ and CD8+ blood T cells by week 6.

The sequence was collected from an adult with an advanced solid tumor such as melanoma, head and neck, liver or kidney cancer. The genes are TRBV5-6 and TRBJ1-5; D gene unclear. Sequenced here: CD4+ or CD8+ T cells sorted from blood, sampled in a trial of the OX40 agonist ivuxolimab. In DNA, the CDR3 is TGTGCCAGCAGCTTGGTGGGAACCGATCAGCCCCAGCATTTT. Encoded protein: CASSLVGTDQPQHF.